The 27 T cell receptor beta chains in this list originate from one sample, sequenced in a study of Graves' ophthalmopathy and Graves' hyperthyroidism. Researchers took RNA transcripts and amplified TCR beta CDR3 regions from them. In the first round, RT-PCR was carried out with HTBI primers, and a multiplex PCR formed the second round. MiXCR was run by TCRdb on the multiplex PCR reads, yielding one entry per CDR3 protein. The data show 200,000 to 250,000 distinct CDR3 sequences, with approximately 21% seen just once and about 40% held by the top ten. The sequencing input was peripheral blood. The receptor source for this set is a woman aged 50 to 60 with Graves' ophthalmopathy.

This clonotype appeared a few times. The chain carries TRBV6-5 and TRBJ2-2; 8 nucleotides match TRBD2. Trimming at V came to 2 bases and at J to 6 bases, leaving 5 bases not matched to a gene. The germline CDR1 and CDR2 sequences are MNHEY and SVGAGI. CDR3 size: 15 residues. CDR3 residues: CASSYGSGGAGELFF. In nucleotides, the CDR3 is TGTGCCAGCAGTTACGGGTCGGGAGGGGCCGGGGAGCTGTTTTTT.

This clonotype appeared many times. This chain links TRBV10-3 with TRBJ2-7, with 9 bases fitting TRBD1. V lost 8 bases to trimming and J lost 5 bases; unmatched junction nucleotides: 10. The CDR3 extends over 14 amino acids. CDR1 and CDR2 from the germline V gene are ENHRY and SYGVKD. The CDR3: CAIQQGTGSNEQYF. DNA of the CDR3: TGTGCCATCCAACAAGGGACAGGGTCCAACGAGCAGTACTTC.

This CDR3 is CASSSVLAAGGRTNTGELFF. The CDR3 DNA sequence: TGTGCCAGCAGCTCCGTTTTAGCAGCGGGAGGGCGTACGAACACCGGGGAGCTGTTTTTT. V is TRBV13 and J is TRBJ2-2; the match to TRBD2 covers 10 bases. The germline CDR1 and CDR2 sequences are PRHDT and FYEKMQ (reference sequence). The CDR3 consists of 20 residues. Trimming took 4 bases from V and 0 from J; bases not matched to a gene: 14.

The V gene is TRBV20-1, the J gene TRBJ2-5; TRBD1 aligns across 9 bases. Germline V CDR1 and CDR2: DFQATT, SNEGSKA (reference sequence). This CDR3 comprises 16 residues. Trimming cost V 2 bases and J 1 base; bases outside gene matches: 8. The CDR3 loop is CSARKTGQGLQETQYF. CDR3 coding DNA: TGCAGTGCTAGAAAGACAGGACAGGGGCTCCAAGAGACCCAGTACTTC.

In its sample, this clonotype was seen many times. The chain has TRBV12-3 or TRBV12-4 and TRBJ1-6; tentatively, D is TRBD1 (5 bases). The CDR3 spans 13 residues. Trimming removed 6 bases from V and 5 bases from J, with 8 bases in between. CDR3 sequence reads: CASSQQDNSPLHF. For the CDR3, the DNA is TGTGCCAGCAGCCAACAGGATAATTCACCCCTCCACTTT.

This clonotype came up many times. V gene TRBV5-1 combines with J gene TRBJ2-7, with D maybe TRBD1 (5 bases). CDR1 SGHRS and CDR2 YFSETQ come from the germline V gene. CDR3 size: 14 residues. V dropped 2 bases and J dropped 0 bases, with 9 bases sitting between them. The CDR3 coding sequence is TGCGCCAGCAGCTTTGACAGCATCTCCTACGAGCAGTACTTC. This encodes CASSFDSISYEQYF.

The sample holds many counts of this clonotype. This rearrangement joins TRBV29-1 to TRBJ1-5; no definite D call. With 6 bases removed from V and 4 bases from J, the gap between germline ends came to 10 bases. This CDR3 comprises 12 residues. Germline lookup yields CDR1 SQVTM and CDR2 ANQGSEA. CDR3 region: CSVGSGNQPQHF. The CDR3 DNA reads TGCAGCGTGGGGTCCGGTAATCAGCCCCAGCATTTT. Using reference TRBV29-1 and TRBJ1-5 for the parts outside the CDR3, the full variable domain is SAVISQKPSRDICQRGTSLTIQCQVDSQVTMMFWYRQQPGQSLTLIATANQGSEATYESGFVIDKFPISRPNLTFSTLTVSNMSPEDSSIYLCSVGSGNQPQHFGDGTRLSIL.

This clonotype was recorded at least ten times. The junction does not match germline at one end; this may be a read error. The chain has TRBV3-1 and TRBJ1-1; 8 bases fit TRBD1. This CDR3 is built from 15 residues. Germline assignment: CDR1 LGHDT and CDR2 YNNKEL (reference sequence). The CDR3 sequence is CACSQDSDRDTEAFF. Here the CDR3 DNA reads TGTGCCTGCAGCCAAGATTCGGACAGGGACACTGAAGCTTTCTTT.

This clonotype has a count of ten or more. The chain links TRBV12-3 or TRBV12-4 to TRBJ2-2; D is perhaps TRBD2 (5 bases). V was shortened by 3 bases and J by 4 bases, with 6 bases between the two germline ends. This CDR3 has 13 residues. The CDR3 region has the DNA TGTGCCAGCAGTTTTGCGGGCACCGGGGAGCTGTTTTTT. As protein: CASSFAGTGELFF.

The rearrangement uses TRBV6-4 and TRBJ1-1, with D perhaps TRBD1 (6 bases). Germline V gives CDR1 MRHNA, CDR2 SNTAGT. V gave up 8 bases and J gave up 1 base, with 8 bases separating them. The CDR3 contains 12 residues. CDR3 region: CASVGGNTEAFF. The CDR3 nucleotides read TGTGCCAGCGTAGGGGGGAACACTGAAGCTTTCTTT.

This clonotype occurred many times. This chain's CDR3 is CASSWRGDDSGSLTYEQYF. The CDR3 nucleotides are TGTGCCAGCAGCTGGAGAGGGGATGACAGCGGGAGTTTAACCTACGAGCAGTACTTC. This chain connects TRBV7-2 to TRBJ2-7, with 8 bases matching TRBD2. This CDR3 comprises 19 residues. The germline V gene encodes CDR1 SGHTA and CDR2 FQGNSA. The V segment lost 4 bases and the J segment 2 bases; nucleotides outside the gene matches: 19.

This clonotype occurred a few times. The chain joins TRBV3-1 to TRBJ2-7; no firm D call. Germline CDR1 and CDR2: LGHDT and YNNKEL (reference sequence). V shed 2 bases and J shed 7 bases, with 15 bases lying between them. This CDR3 comprises 14 residues. The chain's CDR3 is CASSQKVQSPEQYF. CDR3 nucleotides: TGTGCCAGCAGCCAAAAAGTTCAGAGTCCGGAGCAGTACTTC.

This clonotype was picked up a small number of times. The chain recombines TRBV7-2 with TRBJ2-7, with D unresolved. V was shortened by 5 bases and J by 2 bases, with 13 bases between the two germline ends. Germline V lookup: CDR1 SGHTA, CDR2 FQGNSA. The CDR3 extends over 14 amino acids. The DNA for the CDR3 is TGTGCCAGCAGCCCCCCCCAGGTCGCCTACGAGCAGTACTTC. This translates into CASSPPQVAYEQYF.

The chain links TRBV6-1 to TRBJ2-5, with 11 positions matching TRBD2. Unmatched junction bases numbered 10, after V lost 7 bases and J lost 3 bases. The germline V gene encodes CDR1 MNHNS and CDR2 SASEGT. The CDR3 is made up of 16 amino acids. The CDR3 here is CASIEFGTSGKETQYF. The CDR3, as DNA: TGTGCCAGCATAGAATTTGGGACTAGCGGTAAAGAGACCCAGTACTTC.

This clonotype showed up many times. J is TRBJ1-5 and V is TRBV2, with D hard to call. Germline assignment: CDR1 SNHLY and CDR2 FYNNEI. V gave up 5 bases and J gave up 7 bases, with 12 bases separating them. The CDR3 runs 13 residues. The CDR3 DNA is TGTGCCAGCAGTTGGCAGGAATACCAGCCCCAGCATTTT. It specifies CASSWQEYQPQHF.

In its sample, this clonotype was seen many times. V usage is TRBV6-1 and J usage is TRBJ2-7; D gene ambiguous. V lost 4 bases, J lost 4 bases, and 5 bases lay in between. The CDR3 totals 11 residues. In germline, CDR1 is MNHNS, CDR2 SASEGT. CDR3 sequence: CASSGRYEQYF. DNA for the CDR3: TGTGCCAGCAGTGGGCGTTACGAGCAGTACTTC.

This clonotype was seen many times. The rearrangement links TRBV15 to TRBJ1-5; 7 bases line up with TRBD1. The CDR3 extends over 15 amino acids. Germline assignment: CDR1 LNHNV and CDR2 YYDKDF (reference sequence). V trimming: 3 bases; J trimming: 3 bases; junction bases outside the gene matches: 5. CDR3 in amino acids: CATSRGGTVNQPQHF. In nucleotides, the CDR3 is TGTGCCACCAGCAGGGGGGGGACAGTCAATCAGCCCCAGCATTTT.

This chain links TRBV2 with TRBJ2-7; D is uncertain. CDR1 and CDR2 from the germline V gene are SNHLY and FYNNEI. The CDR3 length is 15 residues. The V end was cut by 1 base, the J end by 2 bases, with 12 bases between. The CDR3 loop is CASSEGQDLTYEQYF. CDR3 coding DNA: TGTGCCAGCAGTGAAGGTCAGGATTTGACCTACGAGCAGTACTTC.

The rearrangement joins TRBV6-2 or TRBV6-3 to TRBJ1-2, with D uncertain. Between the trimmed V and J ends, which lost 6 bases and 4 bases, there was a span of 18 bases. Germline-derived CDR1 and CDR2 are MNHEY and SVGEGT. The CDR3 is 15 residues long. The chain's CDR3 is CASRPRIGASYGYTF. CDR3 nucleotide sequence: TGTGCCAGCAGACCCCGGATTGGAGCGTCCTATGGCTACACCTTC.

This clonotype came up many times. This rearrangement joins TRBV19 to TRBJ1-1; the match to TRBD1 covers 8 bases. The CDR3 has 16 amino acids. CDR1 LNHDA and CDR2 SQIVND come from the germline V gene (reference sequence). The J segment lost 4 bases and the V segment lost 5 bases, leaving 12 bases of the junction unmatched. CDR3 loop: CASSPHSGQVSTEAFF. In DNA form, the CDR3 reads TGTGCCAGTAGTCCCCACTCGGGACAGGTATCCACTGAAGCTTTCTTT.

In this sample, this clonotype turned up many times. The chain uses TRBV5-1 and TRBJ1-1; D perhaps matches TRBD1 (5 bases). V gave up 3 bases and J gave up 5 bases, with 17 bases separating them. There are 15 residues in the CDR3. Germline V gives CDR1 SGHRS, CDR2 YFSETQ. CDR3 in DNA: TGCGCCAGCAGCTCCGCATCCGCAGGGATGACTGAAGCTTTCTTT. It encodes CASSSASAGMTEAFF. Supplemented by reference TRBV5-1 and TRBJ1-1, the full variable domain reads KAGVTQTPRYLIKTRGQQVTLSCSPISGHRSVSWYQQTPGQGLQFLFEYFSETQRNKGNFPGRFSGRQFSNSRSEMNVSTLELGDSALYLCASSSASAGMTEAFFGQGTRLTVV.

CDR3 sequence reads: CASSSLRGTEAFF. CDR3 bases: TGTGCCAGCAGTTCGCTGAGGGGGACTGAAGCTTTCTTT. This chain links TRBV6-5 with TRBJ1-1, with D possibly TRBD1 on 6 matching bases. The V end lost 4 bases, the J end lost 5 bases, and 11 bases lay between the germline ends. Germline lookup yields CDR1 MNHEY and CDR2 SVGAGI. The CDR3 totals 13 residues.

The table lists this clonotype with a few counts. CDR3 amino acids: CASRPGPAYEQYF. The CDR3 coding sequence is TGTGCCAGCAGGCCGGGACCGGCCTACGAGCAGTACTTC. This chain joins TRBV12-3 or TRBV12-4 and TRBJ2-7; D tentatively fits TRBD1 or TRBD2 (5 bases each). Deletions cut 6 bases from V and 2 bases from J, with 11 bases between. CDR3 length: 13 amino acids.

Ten or more counts support this clonotype. The CDR3 loop is CASSHQIGQPQHF. The DNA for the CDR3 is TGCGCCAGCAGCCATCAAATAGGGCAGCCCCAGCATTTT. V is TRBV4-1 and J is TRBJ1-5; D unclear. The germline V and J ends were trimmed by 3 bases and 7 bases, with 10 bases remaining between them. This CDR3 has 13 residues. Germline CDR1 reads MGHRA; CDR2 reads YSYEKL.

This clonotype appeared many times. The rearrangement uses TRBV29-1 and TRBJ1-2, with no clear D. The CDR3 runs to 14 residues. The V end was cut by 1 base, the J end by 1 base, with 10 bases between. Germline CDR1 reads SQVTM; CDR2 reads ANQGSEA. CDR3 coding DNA: TGCAGCGTTGAAGCGGTACAGAGTAACTATGGCTACACCTTC. This sequence encodes CSVEAVQSNYGYTF.

The chain couples TRBV27 to TRBJ1-1, with D possibly being TRBD1 (6 bases). Germline V gene data show CDR1 as MNHEY and CDR2 as SMNVEV (reference sequence). This CDR3 has 14 amino acids. Trimming left V 6 bases short and J 4 bases short, with 15 bases between. CDR3 DNA: TGTGCCAGCAGACCCAGGGGTGGGATCACTGAAGCTTTCTTT. Amino acids: CASRPRGGITEAFF.

This clonotype was found many times. The chain combines TRBV30 with TRBJ2-7; no reliable D call. There are 11 residues in the CDR3. Per the germline V gene, CDR1 is GTSNPN and CDR2 is SVGIG (reference sequence). V was pared by 2 bases and J by 6 bases, with 8 bases between. The CDR3 bases are TGTGCCTGGAGTCCTCGACTCGAGCAGTACTTC. It yields the protein CAWSPRLEQYF.